This entry concerns a single T cell receptor beta chain. V trimming: 0 bases; J trimming: 1 base; junction bases outside the gene matches: 4. Germline V gene lookup returns CDR1 SGHRS and CDR2 YFSETQ. The CDR3 is made up of 16 amino acids. The sample comes from a study of blood T cell repertoires in COVID-19. Study-level information: Samples representing acute and convalescent COVID-19 were sourced from the United States, Italy and Spain.

The assay was immunoSEQ multiplex PCR, and TCRdb's table has in-frame clones only and misses some. This sample has under 300,000 clones, with around 80% found just once. The chain combines TRBV5-1 with TRBJ2-1, with TRBD2 matching 7 bases. The TCR was taken from a woman in her late teens or twenties with acute or convalescent COVID-19. The sequenced sample consisted of peripheral blood. CDR3 amino acids: CASSLVGGLSYNEQFF. The DNA for the CDR3 is TGCGCCAGCAGCTTGGTGGGAGGGTTATCCTACAATGAGCAGTTCTTC.